The present T cell receptor (beta chain) was sequenced within a study of T cell repertoires in ileal Crohn's disease. Study at large: Thiopurines (approximately ten) or anti-TNF agents (approximately 19) were given postoperatively to about half. The study's findings and limits: Compared with CD4 T cells, sorted CD8 cells carried more expanded clones. Every patient over 26.8% clonality showed endoscopic recurrence.

The sample's time point: neoterminal ileum biopsy at postoperative endoscopy, about 6 months after surgery. This clone was recorded a few times. What it recognizes is unknown. This sample includes further DNA sequences coding for the same CDR3. TCRB immunosequencing input was roughly 500 nanograms of biopsy DNA per sample. Assay used: immunoSEQ multiplex PCR; TCRdb lists only in-frame clones, some missing. The top ten clones hold 2% to 2.5% of a sample with roughly 60,000 clones, around 90% of them seen once. Sequencing was done on a sample of ileal tissue. This TCR came from an adult with Crohn's disease.

CDR3 nucleotides: TGTGCCAGCAGCCCGGGAGTGTCCTATGGCTACACCTTC. This sequence encodes CASSPGVSYGYTF. The V gene is TRBV14, the J gene TRBJ1-2; D not certain. CDR3 length equals 13 residues. V was trimmed by 4 bases and J by 4 bases, leaving 10 bases between them. CDR1 is SGHDN, CDR2 FVKESK, per germline.